Detailed here is one T cell receptor (beta chain). Its specificity is unknown. The TCR beta library used iRepertoire HTBI primers with Arm-PCR amplification of CDR3. TCRdb processed the multiplex PCR reads anew with MiXCR; each CDR3 protein has one entry. Here the sample spans around 300,000 distinct CDR3 sequences, roughly a fifth being singletons. Regarding time point: persistent/refractory GD, antithyroid drugs over 5 years with positive TRAb. RNA from PBMCs was the source of the TCR library. This sample is part of a study of regulatory T cells in long-lasting Graves disease. The V and J ends lost 2 bases and 5 bases respectively, with 13 bases between them. Germline V CDR1 and CDR2: SGHRS, YFSETQ. The CDR3 length is 14 residues. Findings and caveats of the study: Persistent cases favored TRBV28, TRBJ1-2 and TRBJ2-5.

The source of this sequence is a female donor with Graves disease. Here the sequenced sample was peripheral blood mononuclear cells (PBMCs), taken when the disease was refractory, from a patient treated with antithyroid drugs. The chain combines TRBV5-1 with TRBJ1-1; possibly TRBD1 for D (5 bases). CDR3 sequence (DNA): TGCGCCAGCAGCTTAACGGGGGTTGAAACTGAAGCTTTCTTT. This sequence encodes CASSLTGVETEAFF.